What follows are 18 T cell receptor beta chains derived from one specimen sequenced in a study of CXCR3-negative and CXCR3-positive naive CD8 T cells. Overall study results and limits: Comparison of naive cells showed more hydrophobic TRB CDR3s in CXCR3-positive than in CXCR3-negative naive cells.

Antigens for these TCRs are unknown. UMI-labeled 5' RACE TRB cDNA libraries were prepared from the cells. Each CDR3 protein gets one entry in TCRdb, which reprocessed the 5' RACE reads and gives no DNA. There are around 150,000 distinct CDR3 sequences in the sample, with 0.41% held by the top ten. Sequences were obtained from naive CXCR3+ CD8+ T cells from blood. Subset denoted: CD45RO-CCR7+CD27+CD95- naive CD8+ T cells expressing CXCR3 (TNR3+). The receptors originated from a human donor in good health. Some clones in this sample may be carry-over from other donors' samples.

This chain joins TRBV3-1 and TRBJ2-5; TCRdb's D call of TRBD2 is untestable without DNA. The CDR3 covers 17 residues. Germline V gene sequence: CDR1 LGHDT, CDR2 YNNKEL (reference sequence). The CDR3 here is CASSQHWTEGMKETQYF.

The chain employs TRBV20-1 and TRBJ2-7; TCRdb indicates TRBD2, and absent DNA this call remains unverified. The CDR3 runs 13 residues. Germline V CDR1 and CDR2: DFQATT, SNEGSKA (reference sequence). CDR3 loop: CSARPREEREQYF.

CDR3 residues: CASSHTGFSYNEQFF. V gene TRBV7-9 combines with J gene TRBJ2-1; TCRdb indicates TRBD1, and absent DNA this call remains unverified. The CDR3 totals 15 residues. Germline-derived CDR1 and CDR2 are SEHNR and FQNEAQ (reference sequence).

The gene calls are TRBV5-1 and TRBJ2-1. This CDR3 is 14 amino acids long. Germline-derived CDR1 and CDR2 are SGHRS and YFSETQ. Here the CDR3 reads CASSLDRVYNEQFF. The entire variable domain, with the rest obtained from reference TRBV5-1 and TRBJ2-1, is as follows: KAGVTQTPRYLIKTRGQQVTLSCSPISGHRSVSWYQQTPGQGLQFLFEYFSETQRNKGNFPGRFSGRQFSNSRSEMNVSTLELGDSALYLCASSLDRVYNEQFFGPGTRLTVL.

This chain connects TRBV12-3 or TRBV12-4 to TRBJ1-1. This CDR3 region has 12 residues. This CDR3 is CASSLAGPEAFF.

The chain has TRBV28 and TRBJ2-5; TCRdb's D call, TRBD2, is unchecked because there is no DNA. In germline, CDR1 is MDHEN, CDR2 SYDVKM. The CDR3 is 16 amino acids. The CDR3 protein is CASSFRSTSLRETQYF.

The CDR3: CASSFNPQTGKIYEQYF. V usage is TRBV5-5 and J usage is TRBJ2-7; TCRdb selects TRBD1, and the lack of DNA leaves this call unchecked. The CDR3 has 17 residues. Per the germline V gene, CDR1 is SGHKS and CDR2 is YYEKEE (reference sequence).

The rearrangement uses TRBV5-1 and TRBJ1-1. Per the germline V gene, CDR1 is SGHRS and CDR2 is YFSETQ. This CDR3 spans 15 amino acids. Here the CDR3 reads CASSFRQYGMAEAFF.

This rearrangement joins TRBV4-3 to TRBJ2-2. CDR3 size: 16 residues. The V gene's germline CDR1 is LGHNA and CDR2 YSLEER. The CDR3 region is CASSRSTVPTTGELFF.

This chain links TRBV2 with TRBJ2-1; the D call of TRBD2 rests on TCRdb alone, since no DNA is present to check it. Germline V CDR1 and CDR2: SNHLY, FYNNEI. The CDR3 spans 14 residues. The CDR3 protein is CASGSGGPYNEQFF.

This sequence joins TRBV5-1 and TRBJ2-1. The CDR3 loop spans 11 amino acids. CDR1 and CDR2 from the germline V gene are SGHRS and YFSETQ. The CDR3 region is CASDQGSEQFF.

The V call is TRBV15, the J call TRBJ2-3; TCRdb's assignment of TRBD1 cannot be checked, as there is no DNA. In germline, CDR1 is LNHNV, CDR2 YYDKDF (reference sequence). The CDR3 consists of 15 residues. CDR3 protein: CATSRAHQGADTQYF.

The rearrangement uses TRBV5-4 and TRBJ1-1; the D call of TRBD1 rests on TCRdb alone, since no DNA is present to check it. This CDR3 spans 14 amino acids. Per the germline V gene, CDR1 is SGHNT and CDR2 is YYREEE (reference sequence). CDR3 loop: CASSYDRAKDEAFF.

The rearrangement joins TRBV5-1 to TRBJ2-4. The CDR3 length is 14 residues. The germline V gene encodes CDR1 SGHRS and CDR2 YFSETQ. The CDR3 here is CASSFGPDGNIQYF.

The rearrangement uses TRBV9 and TRBJ2-2; TCRdb lists TRBD1, though no DNA is available to test this call. Germline CDR1 SGDLS, CDR2 YYNGEE. The CDR3 is 17 residues long. This CDR3 is CASSVTDRGRDTGELFF.

The chain combines TRBV5-6 with TRBJ2-7; TCRdb's assignment of TRBD1 cannot be checked, as there is no DNA. The CDR3 loop spans 14 amino acids. CDR1 and CDR2 from the germline V gene are SGHDT and YYEEEE. CDR3 amino acids: CASSLGQGVYEQYF.

The chain carries TRBV5-1 and TRBJ2-7; lacking DNA, the TRBD2 call made by TCRdb goes unchecked. Germline CDR1 SGHRS, CDR2 YFSETQ. The CDR3 is made up of 15 amino acids. The CDR3 reads CASTILAGDSYEQYF.

This rearrangement joins TRBV3-1 to TRBJ2-7; TCRdb returns TRBD1, unconfirmable since there is no DNA. This CDR3 has 18 amino acids. The germline V gene encodes CDR1 LGHDT and CDR2 YNNKEL (reference sequence). The CDR3 loop is CASSQEPLEGGPLCEQYF.